The sample holds one count of the clone carrying this T cell receptor (beta chain). Germline V gives CDR1 MNHEY, CDR2 SVGAGI. The CDR3 totals 15 residues. The trim removed 2 bases at V and 5 bases at J, leaving 3 bases unmatched. This record belongs to a study of blood T cell repertoires in COVID-19. About the research overall: T cells, B-cell-depleted T cells, or PBMCs supplied cDNA or gDNA.

As handled by the study authors: The authors estimated nucleated cell counts from reference gene primer amplification. The repertoire was sequenced with immunoSEQ multiplex PCR; TCRdb's copy has only in-frame clones and lacks some. V, J and clone size are taken as reported in that table, and D and trimming were inferred from the DNA itself. Among some 98,000 clones, around 82% were seen once, and the ten largest hold roughly 11%. This TCR came from a man aged 70-80 years with active or convalescent COVID-19. The source material was peripheral blood. The J gene is TRBJ1-6, the V gene TRBV6-5, with 7 bases matching TRBD1. In DNA, the CDR3 is TGTGCCAGCAGTTACGGGGGACAGAATAATTCACCCCTCCACTTT. Its protein product is CASSYGGQNNSPLHF.